The rows below give T cell receptor beta chains drawn from one sample of a study of vaccination and CD4 T cells after COVID-19. Their antigens remain unidentified. MiXCR, run by TCRdb on the PCR reads, gives a single entry per CDR3 protein. The sample has some 15,000 distinct CDR3 sequences; around 70% are singletons. The sequenced sample was CD4+ T cells from blood, cultured in vitro. These receptors were obtained from a human donor who had recovered from COVID-19. The CDR3 runs from the conserved cysteine through the conserved F or W. The D gene is left open where the match is weak. Clone sizes are given selectively: once, few, many, or a class where the clone is expanded.

TRBV7-9	.	.	TRBJ1-2	CASSRVAGAQGDGYTF	TGTGCCAGCAGCCGAGTGGCGGGGGCGCAGGGAGATGGCTACACCTTC
TRBV20-1	.	.	TRBJ2-5	CSAFPLRGVPRETQYF	TGCAGTGCTTTCCCGCTTAGGGGGGTCCCCAGAGAGACCCAGTACTTC
TRBV19	few	TRBD1	TRBJ1-2	CASTLDRGGGYTF	TGTGCCAGTACCTTAGACAGGGGTGGCGGCTACACCTTC
TRBV20-1	once	.	TRBJ2-7	CSALISGLPYEQYF	TGCAGTGCCTTGATAAGCGGGCTTCCCTACGAGCAGTACTTC
TRBV12-3/TRBV12-4	.	.	TRBJ1-1	CASRLEQGNTEAFF	TGTGCCAGCAGATTGGAACAGGGGAACACTGAAGCTTTCTTT
TRBV28	.	.	TRBJ1-2	CASRRLGTYGYTF	TGTGCCAGCCGACGGTTAGGAACTTATGGCTACACCTTC
TRBV14	.	.	TRBJ2-1	CASSQDPGRGMGNEQFF	TGTGCCAGCAGCCAAGATCCGGGAAGGGGCATGGGAAATGAGCAGTTCTTC
TRBV7-9	few	.	TRBJ2-5	CASSFKYQETQYF	TGTGCCAGCAGCTTTAAATACCAAGAGACCCAGTACTTC
TRBV20-1	.	.	TRBJ1-2	CSARVQQGGDGYTF	TGCAGTGCTAGAGTGCAACAGGGCGGAGATGGCTACACCTTC
TRBV7-9	.	TRBD1	TRBJ1-2	CASSLGDRGEAYTF	TGTGCCAGCAGCTTAGGAGACAGGGGGGAGGCCTACACCTTC
TRBV19	.	.	TRBJ1-6	CASSIVGAPGSPLHF	TGTGCCAGTAGTATAGTCGGGGCTCCAGGCTCACCCCTCCACTTT
TRBV11-3	.	.	TRBJ1-6	CASSLRVGGSHSPLHF	TGTGCCAGCAGCTTACGAGTTGGAGGTTCCCATTCACCCCTCCACTTT
TRBV20-1	.	TRBD2	TRBJ2-7	CSALAGFQAYEQYF	TGCAGTGCTTTAGCGGGATTTCAAGCTTACGAGCAGTACTTC
TRBV15	.	.	TRBJ2-2	CATSRDERGELFF	TGTGCCACCAGCAGAGATGAGAGGGGGGAGCTGTTTTTT
TRBV7-2	.	.	TRBJ1-2	CASSQIQNYGYTF	TGTGCCAGCAGCCAAATCCAGAACTATGGCTACACCTTC
TRBV20-1	.	.	TRBJ2-7	CSASRQGEYEQYF	TGCAGTGCTAGTCGGCAGGGCGAGTACGAGCAGTACTTC
TRBV20-1	few	.	TRBJ1-5	CSASRGDLVNQPQHF	TGCAGTGCTAGTCGGGGTGATTTGGTGAATCAGCCCCAGCATTTT
TRBV7-2	.	TRBD1	TRBJ1-1	CASSFRGEDTEAFF	TGTGCCAGCAGCTTCAGGGGGGAGGACACTGAAGCTTTCTTT
TRBV12-3/TRBV12-4	once	.	TRBJ1-1	CASSRQGNTEAFF	TGTGCCAGCAGTCGGCAGGGGAACACTGAAGCTTTCTTT
TRBV6-1	.	.	TRBJ2-2	CASRTGPGELFF	TGTGCCAGCAGAACGGGGCCCGGGGAGCTGTTTTTT
TRBV5-1	.	.	TRBJ2-5	CASSDLETQYF	TGCGCCAGCAGCGACCTGGAGACCCAGTACTTC
TRBV5-8	.	TRBD2	TRBJ2-5	CASLVLAEQETQYF	TGTGCCAGCTTGGTACTAGCGGAGCAAGAGACCCAGTACTTC
TRBV7-9	.	.	TRBJ1-3	CASSLSLRGYAGNTIYF	TGTGCCAGCAGCTTATCGCTAAGGGGTTACGCTGGAAACACCATATATTTT
TRBV6-2/TRBV6-3	.	.	TRBJ1-1	CASSYQRGGTEAFF	TGTGCCAGCAGTTACCAAAGGGGAGGGACTGAAGCTTTCTTT
TRBV7-2	.	.	TRBJ2-3	CASSLWQGRDTQYF	TGTGCCAGCAGCTTATGGCAGGGAAGAGATACGCAGTATTTT
TRBV28	few	.	TRBJ1-2	CASRRGFPGYTF	TGTGCCAGCAGACGAGGTTTCCCGGGCTACACCTTC
TRBV7-2	.	.	TRBJ1-3	CASSLGTLPSGNTIYF	TGTGCCAGCAGCTTAGGGACTTTACCCTCTGGAAACACCATATATTTT
TRBV6-1	.	TRBD1	TRBJ2-7	CATPGQGAIYEQYF	TGTGCCACCCCGGGACAGGGGGCGATCTACGAGCAGTACTTC
TRBV4-1	.	TRBD1	TRBJ2-5	CASRRGLAGKETQYF	TGCGCCAGCAGGAGGGGGCTGGCCGGGAAAGAGACCCAGTACTTC
TRBV12-3/TRBV12-4	.	TRBD1	TRBJ2-7	CASSSTGYEQYF	TGTGCCAGCAGTTCGACAGGGTACGAGCAGTACTTC
TRBV5-1	.	.	TRBJ1-2	CASGPGQPNYGYTF	TGCGCCAGCGGCCCCGGACAGCCAAACTATGGCTACACCTTC
TRBV11-2	.	TRBD1	TRBJ1-1	CASAPDRVSTEAFF	TGTGCCAGCGCCCCCGACAGGGTGAGCACTGAAGCTTTCTTT
TRBV6-1	.	TRBD1	TRBJ1-2	CASTSWDRGRVYGYTF	TGTGCCAGCACCTCCTGGGACAGGGGGAGGGTCTATGGCTACACCTTC
TRBV2	.	.	TRBJ1-5	CASTGGNQPQHF	TGTGCCAGCACCGGGGGCAATCAGCCCCAGCATTTT
TRBV6-1	.	TRBD1	TRBJ1-5	CASRTGEGQPQHF	TGTGCCAGCAGGACAGGGGAGGGACAGCCCCAGCATTTT
TRBV20-1	few	.	TRBJ1-5	CSARDPGASNQPQHF	TGCAGTGCTAGAGATCCAGGGGCGAGCAATCAGCCCCAGCATTTT
TRBV6-1	few	.	TRBJ1-4	CASSQGHDGEKLFF	TGTGCCAGCAGCCAGGGGCACGACGGTGAAAAACTGTTTTTT
TRBV7-8	.	.	TRBJ1-5	CASSLGGERNQPQHF	TGTGCCAGCAGCTTAGGGGGCGAGCGCAATCAGCCCCAGCATTTT
TRBV15	few	.	TRBJ1-2	CATSRVIGGSDYGYTF	TGTGCCACCAGCAGAGTTATAGGGGGATCTGACTATGGCTACACCTTC
TRBV30	.	.	TRBJ1-1	CALTGDENTEAFF	TGTGCCCTGACAGGTGATGAGAACACTGAAGCTTTCTTT
TRBV20-1	once	.	TRBJ1-5	CSAREGQDQPQHF	TGCAGTGCTAGAGAGGGGCAGGATCAGCCCCAGCATTTT
TRBV19	.	.	TRBJ1-2	CASRLQGGGYTF	TGTGCCAGTAGGTTACAGGGAGGCGGCTACACCTTC
TRBV19	.	TRBD1	TRBJ1-1	CASSMTGAYTEAFF	TGTGCCAGTAGTATGACAGGGGCCTATACTGAAGCTTTCTTT
TRBV27	.	.	TRBJ1-2	CASSNGEGFGYTF	TGTGCCAGCAGTAATGGAGAGGGTTTTGGCTACACCTTC
TRBV10-3	once	.	TRBJ1-1	CAISATGNTEAFF	TGTGCCATCAGTGCCACAGGGAACACTGAAGCTTTCTTT
TRBV11-3	few	.	TRBJ2-1	CASSLDLGREQFF	TGTGCCAGCAGCTTAGATCTTGGGCGGGAGCAGTTCTTC
TRBV7-9	few	.	TRBJ1-5	CASSFPGHNQPQHF	TGTGCCAGCAGCTTTCCGGGCCACAATCAGCCCCAGCATTTT
TRBV6-1	once	.	TRBJ1-2	CASSEQGLHYGYTF	TGTGCCAGCAGTGAACAGGGGCTTCACTATGGCTACACCTTC
TRBV27	.	.	TRBJ1-6	CASSSLGRIPLHF	TGTGCCAGCAGTTCCTTGGGACGCATCCCCCTCCACTTT
TRBV7-9	.	.	TRBJ2-7	CASSRDGTGPYEQYF	TGTGCCAGCAGCCGAGACGGGACGGGTCCCTACGAGCAGTACTTC
TRBV2	.	TRBD1	TRBJ1-5	CASSVQGDYNQPQHF	TGTGCCAGCAGCGTACAGGGGGACTACAATCAGCCCCAGCATTTT